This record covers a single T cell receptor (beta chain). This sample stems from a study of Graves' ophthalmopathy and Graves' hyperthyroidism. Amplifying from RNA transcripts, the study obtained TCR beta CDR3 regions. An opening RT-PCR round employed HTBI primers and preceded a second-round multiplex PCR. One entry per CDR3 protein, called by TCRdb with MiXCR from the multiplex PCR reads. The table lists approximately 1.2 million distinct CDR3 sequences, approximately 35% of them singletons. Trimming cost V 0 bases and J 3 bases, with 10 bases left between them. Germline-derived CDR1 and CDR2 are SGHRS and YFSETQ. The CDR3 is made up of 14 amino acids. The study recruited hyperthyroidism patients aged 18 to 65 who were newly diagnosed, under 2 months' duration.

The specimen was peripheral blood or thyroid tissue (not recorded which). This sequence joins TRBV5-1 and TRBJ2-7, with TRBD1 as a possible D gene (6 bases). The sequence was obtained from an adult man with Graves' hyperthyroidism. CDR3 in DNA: TGCGCCAGCAGCTTGGAGACAGGCTACTACGAGCAGTACTTC. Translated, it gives CASSLETGYYEQYF.